Below are 20 T cell receptor beta chains sequenced from a single sample in a study of shared clonotypes between healthy human individuals. CD8 cells regarded as naive lacked CD45RO, were positively chosen for CCR7, and omitted terminally differentiated effector memory CD45RA+ cells. Sequenced by immunoSEQ multiplex PCR; TCRdb stores in-frame clones only, minus some. Among under 600,000 clones, 95% to 98% were seen once, and the ten largest hold 0.3%. Source material: naive CD8+ T cells sorted from blood. Source of these receptors: a man aged 25-45 years in good health.

The genes are TRBV14 and TRBJ2-2; 7 nucleotides align to TRBD2. The germline V gene has CDR1 SGHDN and CDR2 FVKESK. Losses at the gene ends were 4 bases for V and 5 bases for J; bases not matched to a gene: 10. This CDR3 has 16 residues. The CDR3 DNA reads TGTGCCAGCAGCCCTCAGTGGGCGGGAGTAACCGGGGAGCTGTTTTTT. Protein product: CASSPQWAGVTGELFF.

Concerning this clone itself: Distinct nucleotide sequences in the sample also encode this CDR3. This chain uses TRBV7-9 with TRBJ2-7; 10 positions match TRBD1. The CDR3 has 15 amino acids. The germline CDR1 and CDR2 sequences are SEHNR and FQNEAQ (reference sequence). Trimming cost V 5 bases and J 3 bases; bases outside gene matches: 7. CDR3 in amino acids: CASSLPGQGFYEQYF. The CDR3 DNA is TGTGCCAGCAGCCTACCGGGACAGGGGTTCTACGAGCAGTACTTC.

The gene calls are TRBV7-9 and TRBJ1-1; 9 nucleotides line up with TRBD1. Germline CDR1 and CDR2: SEHNR and FQNEAQ (reference sequence). The CDR3 length is 14 residues. V lost 6 bases, J lost 7 bases, and 9 bases stayed unmatched. The CDR3 DNA follows: TGTGCCAGCAGTCCGCCACAGGGGGCGGATGAAGCTTTCTTT. This gives the protein CASSPPQGADEAFF.

This clone was detected once. The CDR3 loop is CASSARTSGEQFF. As DNA, the CDR3 is TGCGCCAGCAGTGCTAGGACTAGCGGCGAGCAGTTCTTC. This sequence joins TRBV10-1 and TRBJ2-1, with 10 bases fitting TRBD2. The CDR3 length is 13 residues. The germline gives CDR1 WNHNN, CDR2 SYGVQD (reference sequence). The trim removed 4 bases at V and 10 bases at J, leaving 4 bases unmatched.

The J gene is TRBJ1-1, the V gene TRBV6-5, with D perhaps matching TRBD1 (5 bases). The CDR3 has 14 residues. Germline V lookup: CDR1 MNHEY, CDR2 SVGAGI. V gave up 4 bases and J gave up 4 bases, with 13 bases separating them. CDR3 in amino acids: CASSFRGVGTEAFF. Written as DNA, the CDR3 is TGTGCCAGCAGTTTTCGAGGGGTGGGCACTGAAGCTTTCTTT.

CDR3 DNA sequence: TGCGCCAGCAGCCAAGCGCTAGCGGAGACCTACGAGCAGTACTTC. Encoded protein: CASSQALAETYEQYF. The gene calls are TRBV4-3 and TRBJ2-7; 7 positions agree with TRBD2. V gave up 1 base and J gave up 2 bases; unmatched junction bases: 5. The CDR3 runs 15 residues. Germline V gives CDR1 LGHNA, CDR2 YSLEER.

This clone was counted once. This rearrangement joins TRBV11-2 to TRBJ2-1; D uncertain. Germline V CDR1 and CDR2: SGHAT, FQNNGV. V dropped 1 base and J dropped 4 bases, with 8 bases sitting between them. The CDR3 is made up of 14 amino acids. Here the CDR3 DNA reads TGTGCCAGCAGCTTAGTAGGTGCTTACAATGAGCAGTTCTTC. It translates to CASSLVGAYNEQFF.

This sequence joins TRBV6-5 and TRBJ1-1; 7 positions match TRBD1. CDR1 is MNHEY, CDR2 SVGAGI, per germline. After removal of 10 bases from V and 1 base from J, the junction contained 6 bases not matched to a gene. This CDR3 is 13 amino acids long. The CDR3 coding sequence is TGTGCCACCAGGACAGGAACGAACACTGAAGCTTTCTTT. Its protein product is CATRTGTNTEAFF.

The genes are TRBV19 and TRBJ1-1; D unclear. This CDR3 region has 14 residues. V lost 2 bases and J lost 1, with 8 bases in between. Per the germline V gene, CDR1 is LNHDA and CDR2 is SQIVND (reference sequence). CDR3 DNA: TGTGCCAGTAGTATAACATCTTCGAACACTGAAGCTTTCTTT. Translated, it gives CASSITSSNTEAFF.

This chain connects TRBV4-3 to TRBJ2-3, with 13 bases identical to TRBD2. The V and J ends lost 0 bases and 3 bases, in that order; junction bases with no gene match: 12. In germline, CDR1 is LGHNA, CDR2 YSLEER. The CDR3 runs 20 residues. The CDR3: CASSQDGGSGLAGVTDTQYF. The CDR3 DNA follows: TGCGCCAGCAGCCAAGATGGGGGATCCGGACTAGCGGGAGTAACAGATACGCAGTATTTT.

The chain links TRBV6-6 to TRBJ2-7; weak D call: TRBD2 (5 bases). Trimming left V 0 bases short and J 1 base short, with 10 bases between. This CDR3 contains 15 residues. The germline CDR1 and CDR2 sequences are MNHNY and SVGAGI (reference sequence). CDR3 bases: TGTGCCAGCAGTTACTCGAGCGGTGAATCCTACGAGCAGTACTTC. Its translation is CASSYSSGESYEQYF.

The chain uses TRBV7-2 and TRBJ2-1; maybe TRBD1 (6 bases). The CDR3 runs 18 residues. The germline V gene has CDR1 SGHTA and CDR2 FQGNSA. Trimming left V 2 bases short and J 2 bases short, with 19 bases between. The CDR3 is CASSLYSRRTEAYNEQFF. CDR3 nucleotides: TGTGCCAGCAGCTTATATAGTCGCAGGACAGAGGCCTACAATGAGCAGTTCTTC.

Comment on this clone: Within the sample, other DNA sequences also encode this same CDR3. V and J are TRBV7-8 and TRBJ1-4; no definite D call. Per the germline V gene, CDR1 is SGHVS and CDR2 is FQNEAQ. V lost 1 base to trimming and J lost 8 bases, with 5 bases between them. The CDR3 has 12 residues. The CDR3 reads CASSLGREKLFF. CDR3 DNA: TGTGCCAGCAGCTTAGGTCGGGAAAAACTGTTTTTT. The full variable domain, with the rest looked up from reference TRBV7-8 and TRBJ1-4, is GAGVSQSPRYKVAKRGQDVALRCDPISGHVSLFWYQQALGQGPEFLTYFQNEAQLDKSGLPSDRFFAERPEGSVSTLKIQRTQQEDSAVYLCASSLGREKLFFGSGTQLSVL.

The V call is TRBV7-9, the J call TRBJ1-2; TRBD1 agrees at 11 bases. Germline V gene sequence: CDR1 SEHNR, CDR2 FQNEAQ (reference sequence). After removal of 4 bases from V and 3 bases from J, the junction contained 4 bases not matched to a gene. The CDR3 extends over 15 amino acids. CDR3 bases: TGTGCCAGCAGCTCGCTGGGACAGGGGGACTATGGCTACACCTTC. The encoded protein is CASSSLGQGDYGYTF.

The chain joins TRBV5-1 to TRBJ2-7; D is unclear. The CDR3 totals 12 residues. Trimming left V 0 bases short and J 5 bases short, with 6 bases between. CDR1 is SGHRS and CDR2 is YFSETQ in the germline V gene. The CDR3: CASSLESHEQYF. DNA of the CDR3: TGCGCCAGCAGCTTGGAATCCCACGAGCAGTACTTC.

The gene calls are TRBV2 and TRBJ2-3, with D perhaps TRBD2 (6 bases). The CDR3 runs to 14 residues. CDR1 and CDR2 (germline): SNHLY, FYNNEI. V gave up 9 bases and J gave up 3 bases, with 16 bases separating them. This chain's CDR3 is CARSGRLGTDTQYF. Written as DNA, the CDR3 is TGTGCCAGATCCGGGAGACTTGGTACAGATACGCAGTATTTT.

The gene calls are TRBV7-2 and TRBJ2-1; D gene ambiguous. Per germline, CDR1 SGHTA and CDR2 FQGNSA. The germline V and J ends were trimmed by 0 bases and 10 bases, with 7 bases remaining between them. This CDR3 has 12 residues. In nucleotides, the CDR3 is TGTGCCAGCAGCTTAGCAGCTTGGGAGCAGTTCTTC. Protein: CASSLAAWEQFF.

The rearrangement uses TRBV7-2 and TRBJ2-1, with D possibly being TRBD2 (6 bases). V lost 5 bases and J 2 bases, leaving 19 bases between the germline ends. The CDR3 has 17 amino acids. From germline, CDR1 is SGHTA and CDR2 FQGNSA. The DNA for the CDR3 is TGTGCCAGCAGCGGAGGAGCGGGCCGGGATCCCTACAATGAGCAGTTCTTC. Its translation: CASSGGAGRDPYNEQFF.

The sample holds one count of this clone. The rearrangement links TRBV14 to TRBJ2-1; maybe TRBD2 (5 bases). V was trimmed by 1 base and J by 6 bases, leaving 22 bases between them. Germline V lookup: CDR1 SGHDN, CDR2 FVKESK. This CDR3 comprises 18 residues. The CDR3 spells CASSQGLGRRLRINEQFF. The CDR3 DNA follows: TGTGCCAGCAGCCAAGGTCTTGGTCGGCGACTACGAATCAATGAGCAGTTCTTC.

The rearrangement joins TRBV9 to TRBJ2-7, with a weak D call TRBD1 (6 bases). Germline CDR1 SGDLS, CDR2 YYNGEE. V was cut by 4 bases and J by 6 bases, with 14 bases left in between. The CDR3 totals 13 residues. As DNA, the CDR3 is TGTGCCAGCAGCTCCTCAGGGGTCTCCGAGCAGTACTTC. It specifies CASSSSGVSEQYF.